This T cell receptor (beta chain) was documented in a study of T cell repertoires in cytomegalovirus infection. General study findings and limits: The ex vivo response was dominated by HLA-C-restricted CMV-specific TCR beta clonotypes. Individuals carrying CMV plus the relevant HLA were identified by cumulative frequency of public TCR beta families.

This clonotype was seen ten or more times. What it binds is not known. The CDR3 is 17 residues long. Between the trimmed V and J ends, which lost 4 bases and 5 bases, there was a span of 20 bases. TCRdb reprocessed the reads via MiXCR and lists one record per CDR3 protein. There are about 300,000 distinct CDR3 sequences in the sample; approximately 8.9% occur only once, and approximately 2.4% lies in the top ten. The TCR was taken from a human donor in good health (CMV status not recorded). Some clones in this sample may be carry-over from other donors' samples. The chain uses TRBV12-3 or TRBV12-4 and TRBJ2-2, with D perhaps matching TRBD2 (5 bases). Sequencing input: PBMCs. CDR3 in amino acids: CASSSLGGRRTTGELFF. CDR3 bases: TGTGCCAGCAGTTCCCTCGGAGGTAGGCGGACGACCGGGGAGCTGTTTTTT.